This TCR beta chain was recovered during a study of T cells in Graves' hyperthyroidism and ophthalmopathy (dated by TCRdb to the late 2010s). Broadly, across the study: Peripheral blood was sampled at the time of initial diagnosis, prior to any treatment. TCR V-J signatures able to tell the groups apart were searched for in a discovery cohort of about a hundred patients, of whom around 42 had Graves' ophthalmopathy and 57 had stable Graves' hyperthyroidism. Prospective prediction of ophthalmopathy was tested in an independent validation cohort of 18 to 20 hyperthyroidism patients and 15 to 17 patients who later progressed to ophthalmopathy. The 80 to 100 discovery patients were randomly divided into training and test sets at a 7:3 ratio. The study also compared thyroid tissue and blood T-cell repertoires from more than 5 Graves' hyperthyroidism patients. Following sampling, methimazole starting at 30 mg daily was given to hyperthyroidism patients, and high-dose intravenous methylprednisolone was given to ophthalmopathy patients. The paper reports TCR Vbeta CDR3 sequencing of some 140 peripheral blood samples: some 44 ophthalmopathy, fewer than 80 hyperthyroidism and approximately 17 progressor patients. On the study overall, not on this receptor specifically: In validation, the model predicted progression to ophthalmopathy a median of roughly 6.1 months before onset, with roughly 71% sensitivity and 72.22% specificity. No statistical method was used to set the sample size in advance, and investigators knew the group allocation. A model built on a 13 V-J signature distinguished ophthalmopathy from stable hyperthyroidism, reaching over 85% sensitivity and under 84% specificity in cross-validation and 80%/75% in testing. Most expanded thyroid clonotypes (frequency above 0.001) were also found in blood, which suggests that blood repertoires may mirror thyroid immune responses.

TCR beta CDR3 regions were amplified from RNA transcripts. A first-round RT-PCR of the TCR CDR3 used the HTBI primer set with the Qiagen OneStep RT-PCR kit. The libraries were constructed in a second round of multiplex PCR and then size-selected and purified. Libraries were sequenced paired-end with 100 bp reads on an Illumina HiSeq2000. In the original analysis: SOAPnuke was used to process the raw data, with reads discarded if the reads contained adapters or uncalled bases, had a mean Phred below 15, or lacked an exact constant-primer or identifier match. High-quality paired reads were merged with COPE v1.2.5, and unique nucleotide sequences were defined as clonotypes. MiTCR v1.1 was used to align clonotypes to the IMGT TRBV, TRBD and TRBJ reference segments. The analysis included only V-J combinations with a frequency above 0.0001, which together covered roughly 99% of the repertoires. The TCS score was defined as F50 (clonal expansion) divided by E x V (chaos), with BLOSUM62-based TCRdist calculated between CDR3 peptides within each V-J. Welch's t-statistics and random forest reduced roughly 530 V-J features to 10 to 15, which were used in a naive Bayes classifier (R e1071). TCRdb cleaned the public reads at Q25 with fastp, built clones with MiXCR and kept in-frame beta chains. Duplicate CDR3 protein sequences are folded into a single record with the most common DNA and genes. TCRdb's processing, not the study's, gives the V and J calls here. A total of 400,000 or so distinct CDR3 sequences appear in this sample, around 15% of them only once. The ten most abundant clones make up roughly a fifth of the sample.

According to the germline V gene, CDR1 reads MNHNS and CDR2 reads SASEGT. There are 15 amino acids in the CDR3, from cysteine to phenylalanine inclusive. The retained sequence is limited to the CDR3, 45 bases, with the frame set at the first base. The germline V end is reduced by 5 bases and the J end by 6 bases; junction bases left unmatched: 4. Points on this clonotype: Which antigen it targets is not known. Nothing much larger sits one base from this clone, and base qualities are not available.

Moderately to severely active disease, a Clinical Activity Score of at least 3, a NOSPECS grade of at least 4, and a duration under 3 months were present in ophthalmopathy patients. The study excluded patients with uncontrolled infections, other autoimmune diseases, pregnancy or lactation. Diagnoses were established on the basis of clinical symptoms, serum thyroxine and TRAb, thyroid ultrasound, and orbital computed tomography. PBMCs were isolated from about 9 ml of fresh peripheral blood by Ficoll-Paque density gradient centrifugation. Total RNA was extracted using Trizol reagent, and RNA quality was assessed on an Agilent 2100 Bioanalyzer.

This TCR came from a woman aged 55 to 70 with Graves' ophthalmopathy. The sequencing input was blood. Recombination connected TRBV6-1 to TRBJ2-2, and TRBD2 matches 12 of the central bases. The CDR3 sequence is CASSPLAGGAGELFF. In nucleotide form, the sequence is TGTGCCAGCAGTCCTCTAGCGGGAGGGGCCGGGGAGCTGTTTTTT.